This T cell receptor (beta chain) was observed in a study of blood T cell repertoires in COVID-19. Study in general: The United States, Italy and Spain supplied acute and convalescent COVID-19 samples.

The CDR3 consists of 16 residues. Trimming cost V 6 bases and J 0 bases, with 17 bases left between them. The germline CDR1 and CDR2 sequences are SNHLY and FYNNEI. Per the original data handling: Amplification with reference gene primers provided the estimates of nucleated cell counts. TCRdb's copy holds only in-frame clones and misses some; the assay was immunoSEQ multiplex PCR. The DNA was the basis for D and trimming; V, J and clone size are from that table. The table has tens of thousands of clones, approximately 92% seen once; the top ten hold under 10%. This TCR came from an elderly man with acute or convalescent COVID-19. Sequencing input: peripheral blood. The gene calls are TRBV2 and TRBJ1-2, with a tentative D call TRBD1 (5 bases). The CDR3 sequence: CASSPAGARANYGYTF. Here the CDR3 DNA reads TGTGCCAGCAGCCCGGCTGGGGCCAGGGCTAACTATGGCTACACCTTC.